One sample yielded the 20 T cell receptor beta chains listed below, sequenced in a study of blood T cell repertoires in COVID-19. Only in-frame clones appear in the TCRdb table, and some are missing; sequencing was by immunoSEQ multiplex PCR. The repertoire holds 95,000 to 100,000 clones, with approximately 91% as singletons. The specimen was peripheral blood. The receptors come from a man aged 50-59 years with acute or convalescent COVID-19.

V and J are TRBV7-2 and TRBJ1-3; D unclear. Germline CDR1 is SGHTA and CDR2 is FQGNSA. Trimming left V 5 bases short and J 4 bases short, with 18 bases between. The CDR3 is 16 amino acids. Here the CDR3 reads CASSTRGRLEGNTIYF. CDR3 coding DNA: TGTGCCAGCAGCACTAGAGGACGGCTGGAGGGAAACACCATATATTTT.

V gene TRBV6-5 combines with J gene TRBJ2-3; 9 bases are a match to TRBD1. V was clipped by 6 bases and J by 1 base; unmatched bases: 5. The CDR3 runs to 15 residues. In germline, CDR1 is MNHEY, CDR2 SVGAGI. For the CDR3, the DNA is TGTGCCAGCAGAGGACAGGGGATTGGCACAGATACGCAGTATTTT. This translates into CASRGQGIGTDTQYF.

The chain is built from TRBV19 and TRBJ2-6, with 7 bases identical to TRBD1. Trimming at V came to 3 bases and at J to 0 bases, leaving 5 bases not matched to a gene. Germline values: CDR1 LNHDA, CDR2 SQIVND (reference sequence). There are 17 residues in the CDR3. The CDR3 is CASSITGVRSGANVLTF. The CDR3 DNA follows: TGTGCCAGTAGTATTACAGGGGTTCGCTCTGGGGCCAACGTCCTGACTTTC. The full variable domain, its missing parts supplied by reference TRBV19 and TRBJ2-6, is DGGITQSPKYLFRKEGQNVTLSCEQNLNHDAMYWYRQDPGQGLRLIYYSQIVNDFQKGDIAEGYSVSREKKESFPLTVTSAQKNPTAFYLCASSITGVRSGANVLTFGAGSRLTVL.

The chain couples TRBV9 to TRBJ2-5; 7 bases match TRBD2. CDR3 length: 18 residues. CDR1 and CDR2 from the germline V gene are SGDLS and YYNGEE. The ends lost 4 bases at V and 2 bases at J; junction bases unmatched: 17. CDR3 DNA sequence: TGTGCCAGCAGCCTCCACCCGGTGGGCGGGGGTGGGCAAGAGACCCAGTACTTC. Its protein product is CASSLHPVGGGGQETQYF.

V and J are TRBV5-6 and TRBJ1-1; D is uncertain. Germline CDR1 SGHDT, CDR2 YYEEEE. Trimming shortened V by 4 bases and J by 1 base, and 17 bases separated the two germline ends. The CDR3 covers 16 residues. In DNA, the CDR3 is TGTGCCAGCAGCCCATTTGGTGGAGGGCAGAACACTGAAGCTTTCTTT. Amino acid sequence: CASSPFGGGQNTEAFF.

The chain carries TRBV5-1 and TRBJ2-5; D is perhaps TRBD1 (6 bases). CDR1 and CDR2 from the germline V gene are SGHRS and YFSETQ. The CDR3 is made up of 15 amino acids. Trimming shortened V by 2 bases and J by 4 bases, and 15 bases separated the two germline ends. The CDR3 DNA reads TGCGCCAGCAGCTTTCCCCAGGGGTTGACAGAGACCCAGTACTTC. It translates to CASSFPQGLTETQYF.

The J gene is TRBJ2-7, the V gene TRBV5-1; maybe TRBD2 (6 bases). The CDR3 sequence is 14 residues long. CDR1 is SGHRS, CDR2 YFSETQ, per germline. V dropped 1 base and J dropped 5 bases, with 13 bases sitting between them. The CDR3 sequence is CASSLRGVINEQYF. The CDR3, as DNA: TGCGCCAGCAGCTTGCGCGGGGTAATCAACGAGCAGTACTTC.

The rearrangement joins TRBV6-5 to TRBJ1-4, with unresolved D. V lost 6 bases, J lost 10 bases, and 15 bases lay in between. The CDR3 has 13 residues. Germline V CDR1 and CDR2: MNHEY, SVGAGI. CDR3 sequence (DNA): TGTGCCAGCAGCACAACTAAAGTAGGAAAACTGTTTTTT. Translated, it gives CASSTTKVGKLFF.

The sample holds one count of this clone. The DNA for the CDR3 is TGCGCCAGCAGCCAAGTGACAGGCGAGGGCTACACCTTC. Amino acid sequence: CASSQVTGEGYTF. The gene calls are TRBV4-3 and TRBJ1-2; tentatively, D is TRBD1 (6 bases). The CDR3 spans 13 residues. The V end was cut by 1 base, the J end by 8 bases, with 11 bases between. CDR1 LGHNA and CDR2 YSLEER come from the germline V gene.

The rearrangement uses TRBV9 and TRBJ1-4, with D unclear. CDR1 SGDLS and CDR2 YYNGEE come from the germline V gene. V was shortened by 4 bases and J by 0 bases, with 16 bases between the two germline ends. The CDR3 length is 17 residues. The CDR3 is CASSSGLSGTTNEKLFF. The CDR3 DNA reads TGTGCCAGCAGCTCGGGGTTATCCGGGACAACTAATGAAAAACTGTTTTTT.

The V and J genes are TRBV9 and TRBJ1-2, with TRBD1 matching 10 bases. CDR1 and CDR2 from the germline V gene are SGDLS and YYNGEE. CDR3 length: 14 residues. The ends lost 2 bases at V and 8 bases at J; junction bases unmatched: 6. The CDR3 sequence: CASSVGTGVWGYTF. For the CDR3, the DNA is TGTGCCAGCAGCGTCGGGACAGGGGTTTGGGGCTACACCTTC.

The J gene is TRBJ2-1, the V gene TRBV5-1; 7 bases map to TRBD2. This CDR3 is 12 amino acids long. V was pared by 4 bases and J by 10 bases, with 5 bases of the junction left unmatched. Germline V gene lookup returns CDR1 SGHRS and CDR2 YFSETQ. The CDR3 loop reads CASSPAGVEQFF. The CDR3 coding sequence is TGCGCCAGCAGCCCGGCGGGGGTCGAGCAGTTCTTC. Looking up the rest from reference TRBV5-1 and TRBJ2-1 gives the full variable domain: KAGVTQTPRYLIKTRGQQVTLSCSPISGHRSVSWYQQTPGQGLQFLFEYFSETQRNKGNFPGRFSGRQFSNSRSEMNVSTLELGDSALYLCASSPAGVEQFFGPGTRLTVL.

This chain joins TRBV28 and TRBJ1-1; D is ambiguous. The germline CDR1 and CDR2 sequences are MDHEN and SYDVKM. The CDR3 extends over 11 amino acids. The CDR3 sequence: CASTGVTEAFF. CDR3 in DNA: TGTGCTTCAACCGGGGTTACTGAAGCTTTCTTT. The full variable domain, rest sourced from reference TRBV28 and TRBJ1-1, is DVKVTQSSRYLVKRTGEKVFLECVQDMDHENMFWYRQDPGLGLRLIYFSYDVKMKEKGDIPEGYSVSREKKERFSLILESASTNQTSMYLCASTGVTEAFFGQGTRLTVV.

The rearrangement joins TRBV5-1 to TRBJ2-7; D is unclear. Per germline, CDR1 SGHRS and CDR2 YFSETQ. CDR3 length: 14 residues. Trimming took off 0 bases at V and 2 bases at J, with 9 bases between the two ends. In nucleotides, the CDR3 is TGCGCCAGCAGCTTGGTGGAGATGCCCTACGAGCAGTACTTC. It specifies CASSLVEMPYEQYF.

This chain joins TRBV6-2 or TRBV6-3 and TRBJ1-5, with D uncertain. Germline V CDR1 and CDR2: MNHEY, SVGEGT. This CDR3 has 13 amino acids. V gave up 7 bases and J gave up 7 bases, with 14 bases separating them. The CDR3 here is CASNPRSRQPQHF. In DNA, the CDR3 is TGTGCCAGCAACCCCAGGTCCCGGCAGCCCCAGCATTTT.

The chain recombines TRBV2 with TRBJ1-1, with D maybe TRBD1 (5 bases). Germline loops: CDR1 SNHLY, CDR2 FYNNEI. The CDR3 covers 14 residues. The V gene lost 6 bases and the J gene lost 3 bases, with 14 bases spanning the gap. The CDR3 nucleotides are TGTGCCAGCAGCCTCGGGGGAGGGGACACTGAAGCTTTCTTT. It encodes CASSLGGGDTEAFF.

The V gene is TRBV6-5, the J gene TRBJ1-2, with D possibly being TRBD1 (6 bases). This CDR3 spans 15 amino acids. CDR1 is MNHEY, CDR2 SVGAGI, per germline. V lost 4 bases, J lost 2 bases, and 14 bases lay in between. The CDR3: CASSSPGHENYGYTF. The CDR3, as DNA: TGTGCCAGCAGTTCTCCGGGACACGAGAACTATGGCTACACCTTC.

The chain joins TRBV28 to TRBJ2-5, with 7 bases matching TRBD2. CDR3 length equals 14 residues. Trimming removed 7 bases from V and 3 bases from J; junction bases left unmatched: 8. Germline-derived CDR1 and CDR2 are MDHEN and SYDVKM. The CDR3 is CASKISGTKETQYF. The CDR3 DNA is TGTGCCAGCAAAATCAGCGGGACGAAAGAGACCCAGTACTTC.

The rearrangement joins TRBV3-1 (or the pseudogene TRBV3-2) to TRBJ1-4; 9 bases line up with TRBD1. This CDR3 contains 15 residues. The germline CDR1 and CDR2 sequences are LGHDT and YNNKEL (reference sequence). The trim removed 4 bases at V and 2 bases at J, leaving 2 bases unmatched. CDR3 DNA: TGTGCCAGCAGCCCGACAGGGGGTACTAATGAAAAACTGTTTTTT. This codes for CASSPTGGTNEKLFF.

This clone was counted between two and nine times. This chain uses TRBV11-2 with TRBJ2-7; D is possibly TRBD1 (5 bases). The CDR3 covers 16 residues. Between the trimmed V and J ends, which lost 2 bases and 1 base, there was a span of 15 bases. The germline V gene has CDR1 SGHAT and CDR2 FQNNGV. CDR3 coding DNA: TGTGCCAGCAGCTTATATAGGGCAGGGCGGTCCTACGAGCAGTACTTC. Its protein is CASSLYRAGRSYEQYF. The full variable domain, its missing parts supplied by reference TRBV11-2 and TRBJ2-7, is EAGVAQSPRYKIIEKRQSVAFWCNPISGHATLYWYQQILGQGPKLLIQFQNNGVVDDSQLPKDRFSAERLKGVDSTLKIQPAKLEDSAVYLCASSLYRAGRSYEQYFGPGTRLTVT.